This T cell receptor beta chain comes out of a study of identical twins. The study's findings and limits: For monozygotic twins, models underestimated out-of-frame TCR alpha sharing. High-abundance cord blood beta clonotypes had fewer insertions; memory repertoires showed none.

TCRdb recomputed calls from the 5' RACE reads with MiXCR, one row per CDR3 protein. In the table there are under 900,000 distinct CDR3 sequences, 15% to 20% of which are singletons. Note on this clonotype: Its cognate antigen is unknown.

Germline CDR1 and CDR2: SEHNR and FQNEAQ (reference sequence). With 2 bases clipped from V and 2 bases from J, the junction kept 7 bases outside the gene matches. This CDR3 has 16 amino acids. The data were also submitted as part of a second study, on T cells expressing NK-cell markers. That source adds: Dominant NKG2C+ clonotypes were found to form roughly 1.0-7.0% of CD8+ T cells in 5 or 6 donors. The study left the HCMV specificity of expanded NKG2C+ T cell clones unresolved.

The sequenced sample was PBMCs. This TCR derives from a woman in her late teens or twenties in good health. This chain links TRBV7-9 with TRBJ2-7, with 9 positions matching TRBD1. CDR3 sequence (DNA): TGTGCCAGCAGCTTAAACCGGGACAGGGCTACCTACGAGCAGTACTTC. Its protein product is CASSLNRDRATYEQYF. Full variable domain (rest looked up from reference TRBV7-9 and TRBJ2-7): DTGVSQNPRHKITKRGQNVTFRCDPISEHNRLYWYRQTLGQGPEFLTYFQNEAQLEKSRLLSDRFSAERPKGSFSTLEIQRTEQGDSAMYLCASSLNRDRATYEQYFGPGTRLTVT.